These 24 T cell receptor beta chains share one sample of origin, sequenced in a study of shared clonotypes between healthy human individuals. Sequencing was performed with immunoSEQ multiplex PCR; in TCRdb, only in-frame clones are kept and a portion is missing. The sample includes 950,000 to 1,100,000 clones, under 80% of them seen just once. The sample was memory CD4+ T cells sorted from blood. Subset described: CD45RA-negative fraction. These receptors were collected from a man aged 18 to 30 in good health.

V gene TRBV6-5 combines with J gene TRBJ2-1; TRBD2 matches at 7 bases. The length of the CDR3 is 14 residues. The J segment lost 12 bases and the V segment lost 3 bases, leaving 11 bases of the junction unmatched. Germline-derived CDR1 and CDR2 are MNHEY and SVGAGI. Here the CDR3 DNA reads TGTGCCAGCAGTTATGGAAGGCGGACGGGGGGGCAGTTCTTC. Its translation is CASSYGRRTGGQFF.

This CDR3 is CASSFTQGASTDTQYF. CDR3 DNA: TGTGCCAGCAGTTTCACGCAGGGCGCCAGCACAGATACGCAGTATTTT. The rearrangement uses TRBV7-9 and TRBJ2-3, with D maybe TRBD1 (5 bases). V gave up 6 bases and J gave up 0 bases, with 16 bases separating them. Germline-derived CDR1 and CDR2 are SEHNR and FQNEAQ (reference sequence). The CDR3 has 16 residues.

V gene TRBV5-6 combines with J gene TRBJ2-3; 10 bases map to TRBD1. Germline V lookup: CDR1 SGHDT, CDR2 YYEEEE. J lost 2 bases, V lost 3 bases, and 6 bases had no gene match. This CDR3 has 16 amino acids. CDR3 amino acids: CASSSRDRGHTDTQYF. The CDR3 nucleotides are TGTGCCAGCAGCTCCCGGGACAGGGGACACACAGATACGCAGTATTTT.

The V call is TRBV6-5, the J call TRBJ1-2; TRBD1 aligns across 7 bases. Germline V CDR1 and CDR2: MNHEY, SVGAGI. V trimming: 6 bases; J trimming: 0 bases; junction bases outside the gene matches: 7. CDR3 size: 15 residues. CDR3 coding DNA: TGTGCCAGCAGGCGGACAGGCGGAGCTAACTATGGCTACACCTTC. Protein product: CASRRTGGANYGYTF.

V and J are TRBV6-1 and TRBJ2-7; the D call may be TRBD1 or TRBD2 (5 bases each). Between the trimmed V and J ends, which lost 6 bases and 1 base, there was a span of 19 bases. The germline gives CDR1 MNHNS, CDR2 SASEGT. This CDR3 contains 16 residues. This CDR3 is CASREYRDGASYEQYF. The CDR3 bases are TGTGCCAGCAGGGAATACCGGGACGGGGCTTCCTACGAGCAGTACTTC.

This CDR3 is CASSLEPQDSGANVLTF. The CDR3 coding sequence is TGCGCCAGCAGCTTGGAGCCCCAAGACTCTGGGGCCAACGTCCTGACTTTC. J is TRBJ2-6 and V is TRBV5-1, with D unresolved. CDR1 and CDR2 (germline): SGHRS, YFSETQ. The CDR3 runs 17 residues. Trimming stripped 0 bases from V and 0 bases from J, with 10 bases between.

This rearrangement joins TRBV7-9 to TRBJ1-6; D not certain. The CDR3 covers 14 residues. V lost 1 base and J 5 bases, leaving 6 bases between the germline ends. Germline CDR1 and CDR2: SEHNR and FQNEAQ (reference sequence). The CDR3 is CASSLDSDNSPLHF. Here the CDR3 DNA reads TGTGCCAGCAGCTTAGACAGCGATAATTCACCCCTCCACTTT.

The chain joins TRBV15 to TRBJ2-7; TRBD2 agrees at 7 bases. V lost 4 bases and J lost 4; bases outside the gene matches: 7. Germline CDR1 is LNHNV and CDR2 is YYDKDF (reference sequence). The length of the CDR3 is 14 residues. The CDR3 here is CATSTRTRLYEQYF. CDR3 nucleotide sequence: TGTGCCACCAGCACGCGGACTAGGCTGTACGAGCAGTACTTC.

CDR3 in amino acids: CASSKQGRRDEKLFF. CDR3 DNA sequence: TGTGCCAGCAGTAAACAGGGAAGAAGGGATGAAAAACTGTTTTTT. The chain links TRBV6-1 to TRBJ1-4, with D possibly matching TRBD1 (6 bases). V lost 5 bases and J 6 bases, leaving 16 bases between the germline ends. Germline V gene lookup returns CDR1 MNHNS and CDR2 SASEGT. The CDR3 has 15 residues.

Points on this clone: Other nucleotide sequences in the sample specify the same CDR3. The rearrangement links TRBV4-3 to TRBJ2-5; D call uncertain. This CDR3 contains 13 residues. The germline V gene encodes CDR1 LGHNA and CDR2 YSLEER. V was pared by 1 base and J by 3 bases, with 6 bases between. The CDR3 loop reads CASSQAVKETQYF. DNA of the CDR3: TGCGCCAGCAGCCAAGCGGTAAAAGAGACCCAGTACTTC.

Comments on this clone: This specimen includes other DNA sequences encoding the same CDR3. The gene calls are TRBV6-1 and TRBJ2-1; a weak D match, TRBD2 (6 bases). V lost 0 bases and J 4 bases, leaving 7 bases between the germline ends. Germline CDR1 is MNHNS and CDR2 is SASEGT. The CDR3 loop spans 14 amino acids. The CDR3 loop reads CASSEAGGYNEQFF. The CDR3 DNA reads as TGTGCCAGCAGTGAAGCCGGGGGATACAATGAGCAGTTCTTC.

This clone has at least ten counts. The rearrangement joins TRBV2 to TRBJ2-7; D gene uncertain. Germline-derived CDR1 and CDR2 are SNHLY and FYNNEI. The CDR3 contains 12 residues. Trimming cost V 6 bases and J 3 bases, with 9 bases left between them. The CDR3 here is CASSLDIYEQYF. The CDR3 nucleotides are TGTGCCAGCAGCCTCGACATCTACGAGCAGTACTTC.

This chain connects TRBV5-1 to TRBJ2-1; 12 nucleotides match TRBD2. The CDR3 consists of 24 residues. V was pared by 4 bases and J by 0 bases, with 26 bases of the junction left unmatched. Germline CDR1 is SGHRS and CDR2 is YFSETQ. The CDR3 nucleotides read TGCGCCAGCAGCCCGTGGGGACAGACAGGGACTAGCGGGCTAGGGGGAAGCTCCTACAATGAGCAGTTCTTC. Translated: CASSPWGQTGTSGLGGSSYNEQFF.

The V call is TRBV6-5, the J call TRBJ2-5; TRBD2 matches at 10 bases. V lost 6 bases and J lost 0; bases outside the gene matches: 1. The germline V gene has CDR1 MNHEY and CDR2 SVGAGI. This CDR3 is built from 14 residues. The CDR3 is CASRGLADQETQYF. DNA for the CDR3: TGTGCCAGCAGAGGACTAGCGGACCAAGAGACCCAGTACTTC.

This clone has just a few counts. In the same sample, other DNA sequences code for this CDR3. This chain uses TRBV7-2 with TRBJ2-1; 7 bases map to TRBD1. With V trimmed by 5 bases and J by 3 bases, 4 bases remained unmatched. This CDR3 has 14 residues. CDR1 and CDR2 from the germline V gene are SGHTA and FQGNSA. CDR3 DNA sequence: TGTGCCAGCAGCCCGAGGACAGGCTACAATGAGCAGTTCTTC. Translation gives CASSPRTGYNEQFF. Together with reference TRBV7-2 and TRBJ2-1, the CDR3 gives the full variable domain: GAGVSQSPSNKVTEKGKDVELRCDPISGHTALYWYRQSLGQGLEFLIYFQGNSAPDKSGLPSDRFSAERTGGSVSTLTIQRTQQEDSAVYLCASSPRTGYNEQFFGPGTRLTVL.

V and J are TRBV4-1 and TRBJ1-2, with D perhaps TRBD1 (5 bases). The CDR3 spans 16 residues. Germline lookup yields CDR1 MGHRA and CDR2 YSYEKL. The V end lost 0 bases, the J end lost 0 bases, and 11 bases lay between the germline ends. This CDR3 is CASSQERDGTNYGYTF. CDR3 nucleotides: TGCGCCAGCAGCCAAGAACGGGACGGTACTAACTATGGCTACACCTTC.

This clone was observed at least ten times. This chain joins TRBV25-1 and TRBJ2-5; D may correspond to TRBD1 or TRBD2 (5 bases each). The CDR3 length is 13 residues. Germline-derived CDR1 and CDR2 are MGHDK and SYGVNS. V gave up 4 bases and J gave up 4 bases, with 10 bases separating them. This CDR3 is CASSVRGTETQYF. The CDR3 DNA sequence: TGTGCCAGCAGTGTGCGAGGGACAGAGACCCAGTACTTC.

CDR3 amino acids: CAWSVRASGRNTGELFF. The DNA for the CDR3 is TGTGCCTGGAGTGTAAGGGCTAGCGGGAGGAACACCGGGGAGCTGTTTTTT. The chain has TRBV30 and TRBJ2-2; TRBD2 aligns across 10 bases. The CDR3 totals 17 residues. Per the germline V gene, CDR1 is GTSNPN and CDR2 is SVGIG (reference sequence). V dropped 0 bases and J dropped 1; count of bases not matched to a gene: 5.

This chain uses TRBV18 with TRBJ1-1, with 7 bases identical to TRBD1. The length of the CDR3 is 16 residues. The germline V gene encodes CDR1 KGHSH and CDR2 LQKENI. V lost 3 bases and J lost 5; bases outside the gene matches: 12. CDR3 sequence (DNA): TGTGCCAGCTCACCTCGTACAGGGGTGGAGGGGACTGAAGCTTTCTTT. This gives the protein CASSPRTGVEGTEAFF. Complete variable domain (other parts from reference TRBV18 and TRBJ1-1): NAGVMQNPRHLVRRRGQEARLRCSPMKGHSHVYWYRQLPEEGLKFMVYLQKENIIDESGMPKERFSAEFPKEGPSILRIQQVVRGDSAAYFCASSPRTGVEGTEAFFGQGTRLTVV.

The V call is TRBV4-1, the J call TRBJ1-2, with TRBD1 matching 7 bases. V gave up 3 bases and J gave up 7 bases; unmatched junction bases: 17. This CDR3 has 17 amino acids. Germline V gene data show CDR1 as MGHRA and CDR2 as YSYEKL. The CDR3 sequence is CASSHGETGRKRFGYTF. The CDR3 coding sequence is TGCGCCAGCAGCCACGGGGAGACAGGGAGAAAACGGTTTGGCTACACCTTC.

The genes are TRBV10-3 and TRBJ1-2; 10 bases agree with TRBD1. The CDR3 consists of 14 residues. Germline loops: CDR1 ENHRY, CDR2 SYGVKD. V lost 0 bases to trimming and J lost 10 bases; unmatched junction nucleotides: 5. The DNA for the CDR3 is TGTGCCATCAGTGAGTCGACAGGGGGCAAGGACTACACCTTC. Amino acid sequence: CAISESTGGKDYTF.

The chain joins TRBV6-4 to TRBJ2-1; TRBD2 agrees at 9 bases. J gave up 4 bases and V 5 bases, and 3 bases lay outside the gene matches. This CDR3 region has 14 residues. Per the germline V gene, CDR1 is MRHNA and CDR2 is SNTAGT. CDR3 coding DNA: TGTGCCAGCAGTATCGCGGGAGGGTACAATGAGCAGTTCTTC. Translation: CASSIAGGYNEQFF.

The chain joins TRBV14 to TRBJ2-2, with TRBD2 matching 8 bases. Trimming cost V 3 bases and J 0 bases; bases outside gene matches: 6. The germline V gene encodes CDR1 SGHDN and CDR2 FVKESK. This CDR3 has 17 amino acids. The CDR3 region is CASSHAPGLANTGELFF. CDR3 DNA: TGTGCCAGCAGCCACGCCCCGGGACTAGCGAACACCGGGGAGCTGTTTTTT.

As regards this clone: Other DNA sequences in this sample translate to the same CDR3. The J gene is TRBJ1-1, the V gene TRBV7-9; possibly TRBD1 for D (6 bases). Trimming shortened V by 1 base and J by 5 bases, and 14 bases separated the two germline ends. This CDR3 is 15 amino acids long. Germline lookup yields CDR1 SEHNR and CDR2 FQNEAQ (reference sequence). The CDR3 spells CASSLGRGRGTEAFF. The CDR3 DNA is TGTGCCAGCAGCTTAGGCAGGGGCCGAGGAACTGAAGCTTTCTTT.